Below, 4 T cell receptor beta chains from the same sample are listed, as sequenced in a study of a mutant IDH1 vaccine in newly diagnosed glioma. Generated by immunoSEQ multiplex PCR, the TCRdb table keeps only in-frame clones and is missing some. The sample lists about 50,000 clones; about 86% were seen once. The time point is: week 5, during vaccination. The study gave 300 ug of mutant IDH1 20-mer peptide per vaccine dose, with topical imiquimod. Their cognate antigens are unknown. This specimen was PBMCs, taken from a glioma patient whose treatment included an IDH1 peptide vaccine. The source of these receptors is a woman aged 45-60 years with glioma.

This chain connects TRBV19 to TRBJ2-3, with D possibly TRBD1 on 5 matching bases. The CDR3 totals 15 residues. Germline CDR1 reads LNHDA; CDR2 reads SQIVND (reference sequence). With 9 bases removed from V and 0 bases from J, the gap between germline ends came to 16 bases. The chain's CDR3 is CARKKQGSSTDTQYF. For the CDR3, the DNA is TGTGCCAGGAAAAAGCAGGGTTCTAGCACAGATACGCAGTATTTT. Full variable domain (rest looked up from reference TRBV19 and TRBJ2-3): DGGITQSPKYLFRKEGQNVTLSCEQNLNHDAMYWYRQDPGQGLRLIYYSQIVNDFQKGDIAEGYSVSREKKESFPLTVTSAQKNPTAFYLCARKKQGSSTDTQYFGPGTRLTVL.

The V call is TRBV9, the J call TRBJ1-2; maybe TRBD1 (5 bases). The CDR3 spans 14 residues. Germline assignment: CDR1 SGDLS and CDR2 YYNGEE. V shed 4 bases and J shed 5 bases, with 15 bases lying between them. DNA for the CDR3: TGTGCCAGCAGCCTCCGTCCGGGGGAGTATGGCTACACCTTC. It translates to CASSLRPGEYGYTF. Full variable domain (outside the CDR3, taken from reference TRBV9 and TRBJ1-2): DSGVTQTPKHLITATGQRVTLRCSPRSGDLSVYWYQQSLDQGLQFLIQYYNGEERAKGNILERFSAQQFPDLHSELNLSSLELGDSALYFCASSLRPGEYGYTFGSGTRLTVV.

The chain combines TRBV5-1 with TRBJ2-7; D might be TRBD1 (5 bases). Germline CDR1 SGHRS, CDR2 YFSETQ. The CDR3 has 14 amino acids. Trimming left V 2 bases short and J 5 bases short, with 14 bases between. The CDR3 region is CASSFQTEAHEQYF. The DNA for the CDR3 is TGCGCCAGCAGCTTCCAGACAGAAGCCCACGAGCAGTACTTC.

There are a few counts of this clone. The V gene is TRBV10-1, the J gene TRBJ2-3; no clear D gene. V was pared by 4 bases and J by 0 bases, with 5 bases between. Germline-derived CDR1 and CDR2 are WNHNN and SYGVQD (reference sequence). This CDR3 is built from 13 residues. The CDR3 spells CASSGDSTDTQYF. The CDR3 DNA is TGCGCCAGCAGTGGGGATAGCACAGATACGCAGTATTTT.